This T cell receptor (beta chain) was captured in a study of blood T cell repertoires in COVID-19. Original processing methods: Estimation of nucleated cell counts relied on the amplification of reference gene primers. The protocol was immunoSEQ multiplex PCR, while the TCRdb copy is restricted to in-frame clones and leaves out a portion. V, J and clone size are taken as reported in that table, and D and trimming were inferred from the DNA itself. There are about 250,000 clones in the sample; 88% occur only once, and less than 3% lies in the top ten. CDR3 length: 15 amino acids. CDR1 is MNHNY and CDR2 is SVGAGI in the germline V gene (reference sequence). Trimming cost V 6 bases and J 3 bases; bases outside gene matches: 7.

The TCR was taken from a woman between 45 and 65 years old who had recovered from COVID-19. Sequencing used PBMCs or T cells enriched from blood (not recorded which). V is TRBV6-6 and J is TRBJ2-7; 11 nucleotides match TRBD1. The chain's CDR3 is CASSSPGQGVYEQYF. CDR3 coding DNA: TGTGCCAGCAGCTCACCGGGACAGGGGGTCTACGAGCAGTACTTC.